This entry lists 26 T cell receptor beta chains sequenced from one sample in a study of blood T cell repertoires in COVID-19 (TCRdb year 2020). Library prep was done by the immunoSEQ multiplex PCR assay. The table comes from immuneACCESS by way of TCRdb, which keeps in-frame sequences with V and J called. Part of the clones is missing from these tables; in studies checked, under half for an unresolved V gene and the rest for unknown reasons. The sample profile shows about 270,000 clones; around 90% of them were found once. The ten biggest clones cover 3% of the sample. Sequencing input: PBMCs or T cells enriched from blood (not recorded which). These receptor sequences come from a woman in her fifties or sixties who had recovered from COVID-19.

The chain combines TRBV4-1 with TRBJ1-2, with 8 positions matching TRBD1. The germline V gene encodes CDR1 MGHRA and CDR2 YSYEKL. CDR3 length: 14 amino acids. V trimming: 1 base; J trimming: 8 bases; junction bases outside the gene matches: 6. CDR3 amino acids: CASSQAHRGEGYTF. CDR3 in DNA: TGCGCCAGCAGCCAAGCTCACAGGGGGGAAGGCTACACCTTC.

This clone has only one observation. V and J are TRBV19 and TRBJ1-2; perhaps TRBD1 as D (6 bases). The V end was cut by 3 bases, the J end by 2 bases, with 16 bases between. Germline values: CDR1 LNHDA, CDR2 SQIVND (reference sequence). The CDR3 length is 16 residues. CDR3: CASSIRSGARNYGYTF. CDR3 coding DNA: TGTGCCAGTAGTATTCGGTCAGGGGCTAGAAACTATGGCTACACCTTC.

V is TRBV18 and J is TRBJ1-4; TRBD1 agrees at 7 bases. J lost 3 bases, V lost 1 base, and 5 bases had no gene match. CDR1 and CDR2 (germline): KGHSH, LQKENI. This CDR3 has 16 residues. CDR3 nucleotide sequence: TGTGCCAGCTCACCACAACAGGGGTACCCTAATGAAAAACTGTTTTTT. The encoded protein is CASSPQQGYPNEKLFF.

The rearrangement links TRBV7-2 to TRBJ1-3; D not certain. The CDR3 is 15 amino acids. Trimming took 1 base from V and 0 from J, leaving 7 bases between them. The germline gives CDR1 SGHTA, CDR2 FQGNSA. Here the CDR3 DNA reads TGTGCCAGCAGCTTAGTGGGAGTCTCTGGAAACACCATATATTTT. This gives the protein CASSLVGVSGNTIYF.

This clone was observed a few times. V is TRBV7-9 and J is TRBJ1-1, with 7 nucleotides matching TRBD1. The CDR3 spans 16 residues. Trimming cost V 5 bases and J 1 base; bases outside gene matches: 10. CDR1 SEHNR and CDR2 FQNEAQ come from the germline V gene (reference sequence). CDR3: CASSTSRTGENTEAFF. The CDR3 DNA reads as TGTGCCAGCAGCACTTCAAGGACAGGTGAGAACACTGAAGCTTTCTTT. Full variable domain (outside the CDR3, taken from reference TRBV7-9 and TRBJ1-1): DTGVSQNPRHKITKRGQNVTFRCDPISEHNRLYWYRQTLGQGPEFLTYFQNEAQLEKSRLLSDRFSAERPKGSFSTLEIQRTEQGDSAMYLCASSTSRTGENTEAFFGQGTRLTVV.

The rearrangement joins TRBV27 to TRBJ1-5, with TRBD1 identical over 9 bases. Trimming took 5 bases from V and 7 from J; bases not matched to a gene: 9. CDR3 length: 15 amino acids. Germline V gene lookup returns CDR1 MNHEY and CDR2 SMNVEV (reference sequence). In DNA form, the CDR3 reads TGTGCCAGCAGTCCACAGGGGGCGCGAAGGCAGCCCCAGCATTTT. Its protein product is CASSPQGARRQPQHF.

This chain connects TRBV12-3 or TRBV12-4 to TRBJ2-7, with 8 bases aligning to TRBD1. J gave up 12 bases and V 6 bases, and 13 bases lay outside the gene matches. CDR3 length equals 13 residues. The CDR3 region is CASSEGQGLRSYF. The CDR3 nucleotides read TGTGCCAGCAGCGAAGGACAGGGATTACGCTCGTACTTC.

This clone was seen only once. V usage is TRBV18 and J usage is TRBJ1-3; 7 bases are shared with TRBD1. CDR1 and CDR2 from the germline V gene are KGHSH and LQKENI. V shed 4 bases and J 4 bases; nucleotides not matched to a gene: 7. The CDR3 totals 15 residues. The CDR3 sequence is CASSHTGETGNTIYF. CDR3 nucleotides: TGTGCCAGCTCACACACAGGGGAGACGGGAAACACCATATATTTT.

The rearrangement links TRBV6-5 to TRBJ1-6, with D perhaps matching TRBD1 (5 bases). V shed 8 bases and J shed 6 bases, with 8 bases lying between them. This CDR3 has 12 residues. Germline loops: CDR1 MNHEY, CDR2 SVGAGI. This CDR3 is CASARGNSPLHF. In nucleotides, the CDR3 is TGTGCCAGCGCAAGGGGTAATTCACCCCTCCACTTT.

CDR3 nucleotides: TGTGCCAGCTCTCTTGACAGGGGAAATTCACCCCTCCACTTT. It yields the protein CASSLDRGNSPLHF. This chain uses TRBV18 with TRBJ1-6; 8 bases are shared with TRBD1. CDR1 and CDR2 from the germline V gene are KGHSH and LQKENI. The J segment lost 7 bases and the V segment lost 6 bases, leaving 5 bases of the junction unmatched. The CDR3 length is 14 residues. The full variable domain, its missing parts supplied by reference TRBV18 and TRBJ1-6, is NAGVMQNPRHLVRRRGQEARLRCSPMKGHSHVYWYRQLPEEGLKFMVYLQKENIIDESGMPKERFSAEFPKEGPSILRIQQVVRGDSAAYFCASSLDRGNSPLHFGNGTRLTVT.

This sequence joins TRBV5-8 and TRBJ2-1; 8 nucleotides align to TRBD1. Germline CDR1 SGHTS, CDR2 YDEGEE. V dropped 4 bases and J dropped 6; count of bases not matched to a gene: 9. CDR3 length: 15 amino acids. The CDR3, as DNA: TGTGCCAGCAGCAGAAAAGACGACAGGGGCAATGAGCAGTTCTTC. Translating gives CASSRKDDRGNEQFF.

The sample holds many counts of this clone. V and J are TRBV28 and TRBJ1-1, with a tentative D call TRBD1 (6 bases). CDR3 length: 19 residues. V lost 3 bases and J 3 bases, leaving 26 bases between the germline ends. Germline V gene lookup returns CDR1 MDHEN and CDR2 SYDVKM. CDR3 protein: CASSFKLAGKQGVHTEAFF. For the CDR3, the DNA is TGTGCCAGCAGTTTCAAGTTAGCCGGGAAACAGGGAGTACACACTGAAGCTTTCTTT.

This chain joins TRBV6-1 and TRBJ2-3; 9 positions match TRBD1. The CDR3 covers 16 residues. Trimming removed 3 bases from V and 4 bases from J; junction bases left unmatched: 8. Germline V CDR1 and CDR2: MNHNS, SASEGT. The CDR3 DNA reads as TGTGCCAGCAGTGAGTCGGGACAGGGAGGCGCAGATACGCAGTATTTT. Protein product: CASSESGQGGADTQYF.

In DNA form, the CDR3 reads TGTGCCAGCAGCCAGACTAGCGGGAGGGCCAGTGAGCAGTACTTC. Protein product: CASSQTSGRASEQYF. The V call is TRBV7-2, the J call TRBJ2-7; TRBD2 matches at 14 bases. Germline trimming cut 5 bases from V and 7 bases from J; bases unmatched to any gene: 7. The CDR3 totals 15 residues. Germline V CDR1 and CDR2: SGHTA, FQGNSA.

Only one count was recorded for this clone. Here the CDR3 reads CSVEDLYGANVLTF. CDR3 DNA sequence: TGCAGCGTTGAAGATCTATATGGGGCCAACGTCCTGACTTTC. The chain is built from TRBV29-1 and TRBJ2-6; D gene unclear. Trimming left V 0 bases short and J 3 bases short, with 6 bases between. CDR1 is SQVTM, CDR2 ANQGSEA, per germline. The CDR3 length is 14 residues.

The V and J genes are TRBV28 and TRBJ1-4; TRBD1 matches at 7 bases. CDR3 length: 13 residues. CDR1 and CDR2 from the germline V gene are MDHEN and SYDVKM. V trimming: 6 bases; J trimming: 7 bases; junction bases outside the gene matches: 5. The DNA of the CDR3 is TGTGCCAGCAGCCGCCGACAGGGTGAAAAACTGTTTTTT. Translated: CASSRRQGEKLFF.

J is TRBJ2-1 and V is TRBV28; perhaps TRBD1 as D (6 bases). V lost 5 bases and J 3 bases, leaving 14 bases between the germline ends. From germline, CDR1 is MDHEN and CDR2 SYDVKM. The CDR3 contains 15 residues. The CDR3 protein is CASSPTGPRYNEQFF. Here the CDR3 DNA reads TGTGCCAGCAGTCCCACAGGGCCTCGCTACAATGAGCAGTTCTTC.

This sequence joins TRBV5-1 and TRBJ1-1; weak D call: TRBD1 (5 bases). Germline lookup yields CDR1 SGHRS and CDR2 YFSETQ. This CDR3 is built from 13 residues. Trimming took off 0 bases at V and 7 bases at J, with 10 bases between the two ends. CDR3 in DNA: TGCGCCAGCAGCTTGGGGGGTAGGGGTGAAGCTTTCTTT. This sequence encodes CASSLGGRGEAFF.

The V and J genes are TRBV15 and TRBJ2-1, with D perhaps matching TRBD1 (6 bases). The germline V and J ends were trimmed by 8 bases and 7 bases, with 15 bases remaining between them. The germline CDR1 and CDR2 sequences are LNHNV and YYDKDF (reference sequence). This CDR3 is built from 13 residues. The CDR3 sequence: CATHMSGVNEQFF. DNA of the CDR3: TGTGCCACCCATATGTCAGGGGTGAATGAGCAGTTCTTC.

The V call is TRBV2, the J call TRBJ2-5; 7 nucleotides align to TRBD1. This CDR3 is built from 16 residues. Per germline, CDR1 SNHLY and CDR2 FYNNEI. Losses at the gene ends were 5 bases for V and 3 bases for J; bases not matched to a gene: 12. Written as DNA, the CDR3 is TGTGCCAGCAGTCGACAGGGAATGAGCCTAAAAGAGACCCAGTACTTC. It encodes CASSRQGMSLKETQYF.

This chain connects TRBV11-1 to TRBJ2-7, with 10 bases lining up with TRBD1. The CDR3 is 13 residues long. CDR1 is SGHAT, CDR2 FQDESV, per germline (reference sequence). V lost 8 bases to trimming and J lost 2 bases; unmatched junction nucleotides: 3. This chain's CDR3 is CASEGQGAYEQYF. Written as DNA, the CDR3 is TGTGCCAGCGAAGGACAGGGGGCCTACGAGCAGTACTTC.

The CDR3 sequence: CASSPVTSANEQFF. The CDR3 DNA follows: TGTGCCAGCAGCCCCGTGACTAGTGCAAATGAGCAGTTCTTC. J is TRBJ2-1 and V is TRBV3-1 (or the pseudogene TRBV3-2); maybe TRBD2 (6 bases). Germline V gives CDR1 LGHDT, CDR2 YNNKEL (reference sequence). V dropped 4 bases and J dropped 7 bases, with 14 bases sitting between them. The CDR3 totals 14 residues.

The J gene is TRBJ2-7, the V gene TRBV19; D is possibly TRBD2 (6 bases). From germline, CDR1 is LNHDA and CDR2 SQIVND (reference sequence). V lost 7 bases and J 5 bases, leaving 21 bases between the germline ends. The CDR3 has 15 residues. CDR3 sequence reads: CASTPNSGRGDEQYF. The CDR3 DNA is TGTGCCAGTACGCCGAATAGCGGCCGAGGGGACGAGCAGTACTTC.

The chain couples TRBV5-1 to TRBJ2-1; D is uncertain. The length of the CDR3 is 11 residues. V was trimmed by 1 base and J by 6 bases, leaving 2 bases between them. CDR1 and CDR2 from the germline V gene are SGHRS and YFSETQ. The CDR3 DNA follows: TGCGCCAGCAGCTTGCGCAATGAGCAGTTCTTC. Translated, it gives CASSLRNEQFF.

The chain has TRBV15 and TRBJ2-5, with TRBD2 identical over 7 bases. CDR3 length: 15 residues. After removal of 2 bases from V and 2 bases from J, the junction contained 5 bases not matched to a gene. Germline values: CDR1 LNHNV, CDR2 YYDKDF (reference sequence). The CDR3 DNA follows: TGTGCCACCAGCAGAATACCGGGACTACAAGAGACCCAGTACTTC. Translation: CATSRIPGLQETQYF.

This sequence joins TRBV7-8 and TRBJ2-7, with D possibly being TRBD2 (6 bases). The CDR3 extends over 15 amino acids. Trimming cost V 5 bases and J 3 bases, with 17 bases left between them. CDR1 is SGHVS, CDR2 FQNEAQ, per germline. The CDR3 sequence is CASSREVRSGYEQYF. CDR3 DNA sequence: TGTGCCAGCAGCCGAGAGGTGCGTAGCGGCTACGAGCAGTACTTC.